This T cell receptor (beta chain) was recorded in a study of technical replicates of blood from several donors. CDR3 length: 13 amino acids. Trimming stripped 2 bases from V and 1 base from J, with 5 bases between. CDR1 KGHSH and CDR2 LQKENI come from the germline V gene. Assay: immunoSEQ multiplex PCR; the TCRdb copy retains only in-frame clones and omits some. The sample includes tens of thousands of clones, 94% seen only once; the top ten take 0.2% to 0.3%. Sample: T cells isolated from PBMCs. The V call is TRBV18, the J call TRBJ1-1; no firm D call. The sequence was collected from a human donor in good health. CDR3 residues: CASSPSGNTEAFF. The CDR3 DNA is TGTGCCAGCTCACCATCCGGGAACACTGAAGCTTTCTTT.